The sample holds a few counts of the clone carrying this T cell receptor (beta chain). What it binds is not known. The method was immunoSEQ multiplex PCR; TCRdb's version includes in-frame clones alone and lacks a portion of them. This sample has around 130,000 clones; around 91% occur once, and the top ten carry around 1.8%. Germline lookup yields CDR1 SGDLS and CDR2 YYNGEE. The CDR3 sequence is 17 residues long. With V trimmed by 1 base and J by 3 bases, 8 bases remained unmatched. This sample stems from a study of T cell responses to AZD1222 COVID-19 vaccine. Findings of the study overall: White British donors predominated, females outnumbered males, and clonal diversity was possibly underestimated. Among spike-specific TCRs, nearly half reportedly target unmutated variant regions. Rises in breadth and depth of Spike-specific TCRs came after two AZD1222 doses.

The chain combines TRBV9 with TRBJ2-2, with 8 bases that match TRBD2. The sample consisted of peripheral blood, taken on day 0 of AZD1222 vaccination. The source is an adult in good health. CDR3 residues: CASSVSPGGPYTGELFF. DNA of the CDR3: TGTGCCAGCAGCGTATCTCCGGGAGGGCCGTACACCGGGGAGCTGTTTTTT.